Described below is a single T cell receptor beta chain sequence and its context. Its antigen is undetermined. Trimming stripped 0 bases from V and 6 bases from J, with 10 bases between. CDR3 size: 14 residues. Looked up from germline, CDR1 is SGHRS and CDR2 is YFSETQ. The sample is drawn from a study of PD-1 blockade in classical Hodgkin lymphoma. Every patient relapsed after autologous stem cell transplantation, and brentuximab vedotin exposure varied. Clones were sequenced by immunoSEQ multiplex PCR, and TCRdb holds only the in-frame ones, with some missing. The sample has about 2,100 clones, around 85% seen once. Whole-study findings and limits: By C4D1, CD4+ diversity increased significantly, especially in complete responders. Reports indicated that newly diagnosed patients had lower baseline TCR diversity than healthy donors did. The study found complete responders had baseline diversity similar to newly diagnosed patients. Patients starting nivolumab under 1 year after ASCT were excluded.

This sequence joins TRBV5-1 and TRBJ2-1; D is undetermined. The sequences come from peripheral blood mononuclear cells (PBMCs), collected at baseline. This TCR came from a human donor with classical Hodgkin lymphoma. CDR3 DNA: TGCGCCAGCAGCTTGGCCACGTTCTCCAATGAGCAGTTCTTC. It encodes CASSLATFSNEQFF.